This T cell receptor beta chain appears in the sequencing data of a study of blood T cell repertoires in COVID-19. The assay was immunoSEQ multiplex PCR, and TCRdb's table has in-frame clones only and misses some. The sample holds 150,000 or so clones, roughly four fifths seen once. Germline CDR1 is SGHTA and CDR2 is FQGNSA. Trimming took off 5 bases at V and 8 bases at J, with 18 bases between the two ends. CDR3 length equals 14 residues. Sequencing was performed on peripheral blood. This receptor was taken from an older woman with acute or convalescent COVID-19. V is TRBV7-2 and J is TRBJ1-2, with D perhaps TRBD1 (5 bases). This chain's CDR3 is CASSKQGIRWGYTF. Here the CDR3 DNA reads TGTGCCAGCAGCAAGCAGGGAATCCGGTGGGGCTACACCTTC.